A selection of T cell receptor beta chains follows, all from one sample in a study of cytomegalovirus exposure and HLA in healthy donors. Using immunoSEQ multiplex PCR, the repertoire was profiled, and TCRdb retains in-frame clones only, with some absent. The top ten clones hold around 0.31% of a sample with under 200,000 clones, 80% to 90% of them seen once. Sequenced input: PBMCs. These receptors all stem from a woman in her 30s in good health and CMV-seronegative. CDR3s include the opening cysteine and the closing phenylalanine or tryptophan. The order of the fields is CDR3 length, V gene, J gene, clone size, D gene, CDR3 DNA, CDR3 protein. D genes are given only for firm matches. The size field is filled for only some rows; it gives once, few, many or a size class.

>15|TRBV5-1|TRBJ2-1|.|.
TGCGCCAGCAGCTTGGAATCTCATACGGTGAATGAGCAGTTCTTC
CASSLESHTVNEQFF
>15|TRBV5-4|TRBJ2-1|.|.
TGTGCCAGCAGCTTGGGGGGGGGCCACTACAATGAGCAGTTCTTC
CASSLGGGHYNEQFF
>15|TRBV11-2|TRBJ2-5|.|TRBD2
TGTGCCAGCAGCTTAGGGGGACTAGCGGAAGAGACCCAGTACTTC
CASSLGGLAEETQYF
>15|TRBV10-3|TRBJ1-5|.|.
TGTGCCGTACCACTTCAGGGCAGGGGTGGTCAGCCCCAGCATTTT
CAVPLQGRGGQPQHF
>14|TRBV13|TRBJ2-7|once|TRBD2
TGTGCCAGCAGCCGACTAGCGGGAGTGAGGGAGCAGTACTTC
CASSRLAGVREQYF
>14|TRBV5-4|TRBJ1-1|.|.
TGTGCCAGCAGCTTGAGGCGGCAGAACACTGAAGCTTTCTTT
CASSLRRQNTEAFF
>14|TRBV19|TRBJ2-7|.|.
TGTGCCAGTAGTATGACGCGACAGACTTACGAGCAGTACTTC
CASSMTRQTYEQYF
>20|TRBV30|TRBJ1-5|.|TRBD1
TGTGCCTGGAGTACTCACAACCGACAGGGCCCTAAATATAGCAATCAGCCCCAGCATTTT
CAWSTHNRQGPKYSNQPQHF
>14|TRBV25-1|TRBJ2-7|few|TRBD2
TGTGCCAGCAGTCGGGAGGGGGGACCCTACGAGCAGTACTTC
CASSREGGPYEQYF
>12|TRBV28|TRBJ1-5|.|.
TGTGCCAGCAGTCCAGAGAGGCAGCCCCAGCATTTT
CASSPERQPQHF
>11|TRBV29-1|TRBJ2-1|.|.
TGCAGCGTTGTACCCACAGAGAAGCAGTTCTTC
CSVVPTEKQFF
>15|TRBV5-1|TRBJ2-2|once|.
TGCGCCAGCAGCGAGGGAGCGGGGAACACCGGGGAGCTGTTTTTT
CASSEGAGNTGELFF
>14|TRBV5-1|TRBJ2-1|.|.
TGCGCCAGCAGGGAGATAGCGGTGTACAATGAGCAGTTCTTC
CASREIAVYNEQFF
>14|TRBV7-8|TRBJ2-7|once|.
TGTGCCAGCAGCGGGGACACGAACTCCTACGAGCAGTACTTC
CASSGDTNSYEQYF
>15|TRBV18|TRBJ2-7|.|TRBD1
TGTGCCAGCTCACCTACCGGGACAGGGAGACACGAGCAGTACTTC
CASSPTGTGRHEQYF
>15|TRBV6-6|TRBJ2-3|.|.
TGTGCCAGCAGTTACAATCTCAGGGTCACAGATACGCAGTATTTT
CASSYNLRVTDTQYF
>17|TRBV28|TRBJ2-5|.|TRBD2
TGTGCCAGCAGTCCCACGGGACTAGCGGGAGCCGGGGAGACCCAGTACTTC
CASSPTGLAGAGETQYF
>15|TRBV28|TRBJ2-2|.|TRBD1
TGTGCCAGCAAGTGGGACAGGGGGTACACCGGGGAGCTGTTTTTT
CASKWDRGYTGELFF
>15|TRBV28|TRBJ1-5|once|TRBD1
TGTGCCAGCAGGACGACAGGGGCCGCCAATCAGCCCCAGCATTTT
CASRTTGAANQPQHF
>15|TRBV5-4|TRBJ2-7|.|TRBD2
TGTGCCAGCAGCGCGCCCGGGACTAGCGGGGGGGCCACGTACTTC
CASSAPGTSGGATYF
>14|TRBV5-6|TRBJ1-4|.|.
TGTGCCAGCAGCTTGACTGGGGGAGGCGAAAAACTGTTTTTT
CASSLTGGGEKLFF
>15|TRBV5-1|TRBJ2-1|few|.
TGCGCCAGCAGCTTGGCCCGAGGGGACTTAGATGAGCAGTTCTTC
CASSLARGDLDEQFF
>15|TRBV28|TRBJ2-7|.|TRBD1
TGTGCCAGCAGACCGAGCGGGGACAGGGGCTACGAGCAGTACTTC
CASRPSGDRGYEQYF
>15|TRBV6-1|TRBJ2-7|.|TRBD1
TGTGCCAGCAGAAACCCAGGGGGCCTTACCTACGAGCAGTACTTC
CASRNPGGLTYEQYF
>16|TRBV4-2|TRBJ2-6|.|TRBD1
TGTGCCAGCAGCCAAGCAGGGGGCGCTGGGGCCAACGTCCTGACTTTC
CASSQAGGAGANVLTF
>13|TRBV28|TRBJ1-2|.|TRBD1
TGTGCCAGCAGTAAGACAGGGGGCTATGGCTACACCTTC
CASSKTGGYGYTF
>15|TRBV5-1|TRBJ2-7|.|TRBD1
TGCGCCAGCAGCTCAAACAGGGGGCCATCCTACGAGCAGTACTTC
CASSSNRGPSYEQYF
>14|TRBV18|TRBJ2-5|.|TRBD1
TGTGCCAGCTCACCAACAGGGGTGAGGGAGACCCAGTACTTC
CASSPTGVRETQYF
>17|TRBV10-2|TRBJ1-5|.|TRBD1
TGCGCCAGCAGTGAGTCCCTAGCAGGGGGTTTCAATCAGCCCCAGCATTTT
CASSESLAGGFNQPQHF
>14|TRBV6-1|TRBJ2-7|.|TRBD2
TGTGCCAGCACTGAGGGCGCTAGCGGGGGCCAGCAGTACTTC
CASTEGASGGQQYF
>15|TRBV28|TRBJ1-1|.|TRBD1
TGTGCCAGCAGTCGTGGACAGGGGTTTGTTGCTGAAGCTTTCTTT
CASSRGQGFVAEAFF
>16|TRBV30|TRBJ2-2|.|TRBD1
TGTGCCTGGAGTGTACAAGGGGGCCTCAACACCGGGGAGCTGTTTTTT
CAWSVQGGLNTGELFF